The 21 T cell receptor beta chains below come from one sample, sequenced in a study of response to subunit inactivated influenza vaccine. TCRdb used MiXCR to reprocess the RT-PCR reads, holding one entry per CDR3 protein. The table includes 500,000 to 600,000 distinct CDR3 sequences, 15% to 20% detected once. The material was CD4+ T cells sorted from PBMCs, obtained roughly 24 months after vaccination. These TCRs come from a man aged 50-75 years who received an inactivated influenza vaccine.

This clonotype was picked up a small number of times. The chain combines TRBV12-3 or TRBV12-4 with TRBJ2-4; TRBD1 matches at 7 bases. With 5 bases clipped from V and 4 bases from J, the junction kept 5 bases outside the gene matches. The CDR3 covers 14 residues. In nucleotides, the CDR3 is TGTGCCAGCAGTGCCGGGACAGTAAAAAACATTCAGTACTTC. It translates to CASSAGTVKNIQYF.

The V call is TRBV20-1, the J call TRBJ2-7; maybe TRBD2 (6 bases). This CDR3 is built from 15 residues. V dropped 6 bases and J dropped 5 bases, with 23 bases sitting between them. Per germline, CDR1 DFQATT and CDR2 SNEGSKA (reference sequence). The CDR3 is CSALTLQAGYDEQYF. CDR3 sequence (DNA): TGCAGTGCCCTTACCTTACAGGCGGGGTATGACGAGCAGTACTTC.

In its sample, this clonotype was seen many times. The V call is TRBV7-9, the J call TRBJ2-3; D is perhaps TRBD1 (5 bases). The CDR3 loop spans 16 amino acids. Trimming stripped 5 bases from V and 0 bases from J, with 15 bases between. The germline CDR1 and CDR2 sequences are SEHNR and FQNEAQ (reference sequence). This chain's CDR3 is CASSPSRRTSTDTQYF. For the CDR3, the DNA is TGTGCCAGCAGCCCCTCGCGACGGACAAGCACAGATACGCAGTATTTT.

This clonotype has a handful of counts. V and J are TRBV7-6 and TRBJ2-3, with 9 bases fitting TRBD1. CDR3 length: 17 amino acids. The germline V gene has CDR1 SGHVS and CDR2 FNYEAQ. After removal of 5 bases from V and 2 bases from J, the junction contained 11 bases not matched to a gene. In DNA form, the CDR3 reads TGTGCCAGCAGCGCCAATCCGGGACAGGGTATCACAGATACGCAGTATTTT. Translating it yields CASSANPGQGITDTQYF.

CDR3: CASSARQVTYEQYF. The CDR3 DNA follows: TGTGCCAGCAGCGCCAGACAGGTCACCTACGAGCAGTACTTC. V and J are TRBV7-2 and TRBJ2-7; TRBD1 is a possible D gene (6 bases). With 5 bases removed from V and 2 bases from J, the gap between germline ends came to 13 bases. This CDR3 spans 14 amino acids. CDR1 and CDR2 from the germline V gene are SGHTA and FQGNSA.

This clonotype was seen at least ten times. The chain links TRBV18 to TRBJ2-7, with D possibly matching TRBD2 (7 bases). The CDR3 is 13 residues long. Trimming removed 6 bases from V and 5 bases from J, with 14 bases in between. The germline V gene encodes CDR1 KGHSH and CDR2 LQKENI. The CDR3 nucleotides read TGTGCCAGCTCCCTCGGGGGGCGCGACGAGCAGTACTTC. Its translation is CASSLGGRDEQYF.

This clonotype was seen more than once but under ten times. This chain connects TRBV5-1 to TRBJ2-1; perhaps TRBD1 as D (6 bases). The CDR3 contains 15 residues. Per germline, CDR1 SGHRS and CDR2 YFSETQ. Trimming shortened V by 0 bases and J by 5 bases, and 12 bases separated the two germline ends. The CDR3 loop reads CASSLVPQGNNEQFF. CDR3 nucleotide sequence: TGCGCCAGCAGCTTGGTCCCGCAGGGGAACAATGAGCAGTTCTTC.

This clonotype was detected only a few times. This chain joins TRBV27 and TRBJ2-1, with 15 bases fitting TRBD2. Looked up from germline, CDR1 is MNHEY and CDR2 is SMNVEV (reference sequence). The CDR3 extends over 15 amino acids. The V segment lost 5 bases and the J segment 9 bases; nucleotides outside the gene matches: 5. This CDR3 is CASSARTSGRAEQFF. The CDR3 DNA follows: TGTGCCAGCAGTGCCCGGACTAGCGGGAGGGCTGAGCAGTTCTTC.

The CDR3 DNA reads TGCAGTGCTAGAGCGACTAGCGGGAATCAAGAGACCCAGTACTTC. Protein sequence: CSARATSGNQETQYF. V usage is TRBV20-1 and J usage is TRBJ2-5; 11 nucleotides align to TRBD2. The germline gives CDR1 DFQATT, CDR2 SNEGSKA (reference sequence). The ends lost 1 base at V and 2 bases at J; junction bases unmatched: 3. The CDR3 length is 15 residues.

This chain uses TRBV7-9 with TRBJ1-1, with D possibly being TRBD1 (5 bases). CDR1 SEHNR and CDR2 FQNEAQ come from the germline V gene (reference sequence). V shed 2 bases and J shed 4 bases, with 8 bases lying between them. The CDR3 totals 13 residues. The CDR3 loop reads CASSLKGPTEAFF. CDR3 nucleotide sequence: TGTGCCAGCAGCTTAAAGGGGCCCACTGAAGCTTTCTTT.

This clonotype was picked up a small number of times. The genes are TRBV7-9 and TRBJ1-2; no clear D. Trimming cost V 2 bases and J 8 bases, with 9 bases left between them. The CDR3 totals 12 residues. Looked up from germline, CDR1 is SEHNR and CDR2 is FQNEAQ (reference sequence). The CDR3 coding sequence is TGTGCCAGCAGCTTAACCCCATCGGGCTACACCTTC. Translating gives CASSLTPSGYTF.

The chain links TRBV27 to TRBJ1-4; D is perhaps TRBD1 (5 bases). The V end lost 8 bases, the J end lost 4 bases, and 14 bases lay between the germline ends. The CDR3 length is 14 residues. Germline CDR1 is MNHEY and CDR2 is SMNVEV (reference sequence). CDR3 sequence (DNA): TGTGCCAGCGGCCGGCCAGGGCATAATGAAAAACTGTTTTTT. Its protein product is CASGRPGHNEKLFF.

The chain uses TRBV20-1 and TRBJ2-2, with TRBD2 matching 8 bases. With 3 bases clipped from V and 0 bases from J, the junction kept 0 bases outside the gene matches. The CDR3 length is 14 residues. Germline loops: CDR1 DFQATT, CDR2 SNEGSKA (reference sequence). CDR3 in amino acids: CSASGGANTGELFF. CDR3 nucleotide sequence: TGCAGTGCTAGCGGGGGGGCGAACACCGGGGAGCTGTTTTTT.

This clonotype came up a few times. The J gene is TRBJ1-6, the V gene TRBV4-1; D perhaps matches TRBD1 (5 bases). Trimming took 1 base from V and 5 from J, leaving 6 bases between them. This CDR3 has 14 amino acids. Germline CDR1 MGHRA, CDR2 YSYEKL. CDR3 DNA: TGCGCCAGCAGCCAAGGACAGAATAATTCACCCCTCCACTTT. It yields the protein CASSQGQNNSPLHF.

The genes are TRBV5-5 and TRBJ1-5; D gene uncertain. Germline CDR1 is SGHKS and CDR2 is YYEKEE (reference sequence). CDR3 length: 12 amino acids. Trimming removed 0 bases from V and 5 bases from J, with 3 bases in between. CDR3 residues: CASSLVDQPQHF. The CDR3 DNA reads as TGTGCCAGCAGCTTGGTGGATCAGCCCCAGCATTTT.

In this sample, this clonotype turned up a few times. The chain employs TRBV7-9 and TRBJ1-1; TRBD1 matches 8 bases. Looked up from germline, CDR1 is SEHNR and CDR2 is FQNEAQ (reference sequence). Trimming took 5 bases from V and 5 from J; bases not matched to a gene: 7. This CDR3 region has 14 residues. Written as DNA, the CDR3 is TGTGCCAGCAGCCCCGGACAGGGTTGGACTGAAGCTTTCTTT. Its translation: CASSPGQGWTEAFF.

This clonotype was detected many times. The CDR3 loop is CASRAGENTGELFF. The CDR3 DNA reads as TGCGCCAGCAGGGCCGGCGAGAACACCGGGGAGCTGTTTTTT. J is TRBJ2-2 and V is TRBV5-1; D is uncertain. Germline V gene data show CDR1 as SGHRS and CDR2 as YFSETQ. The CDR3 extends over 14 amino acids. V was pared by 5 bases and J by 1 base, with 9 bases between.

The J gene is TRBJ2-1, the V gene TRBV6-2 or TRBV6-3; TRBD2 matches at 8 bases. With 7 bases clipped from V and 4 bases from J, the junction kept 9 bases outside the gene matches. The CDR3 loop spans 15 amino acids. Germline V gene lookup returns CDR1 MNHEY and CDR2 SVGEGT. CDR3 coding DNA: TGTGCCAGCACCCTACCTGGCGGGGGGTACAATGAGCAGTTCTTC. Translated: CASTLPGGGYNEQFF.

This clonotype was picked up one time. CDR3 nucleotides: TGCGCCAGCAGCGCAATTAAAGTGACTAGCGGGGGGCCTGGGGCCAACGTCCTGACTTTC. This gives the protein CASSAIKVTSGGPGANVLTF. The chain employs TRBV4-3 and TRBJ2-6, with 13 bases matching TRBD2. CDR3 length equals 20 residues. V trimming: 5 bases; J trimming: 2 bases; junction bases outside the gene matches: 12. Germline assignment: CDR1 LGHNA and CDR2 YSLEER.

The rearrangement links TRBV12-3 or TRBV12-4 to TRBJ1-5; 12 nucleotides agree with TRBD1. J lost 7 bases, V lost 5 bases, and 6 bases had no gene match. This CDR3 has 15 residues. CDR3 nucleotides: TGTGCCAGCAGTCCGGGACAGGGGGCAGGACAGCCCCAGCATTTT. Its translation: CASSPGQGAGQPQHF.

This clonotype occurred many times. The J gene is TRBJ2-1, the V gene TRBV6-5, with D hard to call. This CDR3 is 10 amino acids long. CDR1 is MNHEY and CDR2 is SVGAGI in the germline V gene. Between the trimmed V and J ends, which lost 8 bases and 10 bases, there was a span of 9 bases. CDR3 DNA: TGTGCCAGCGGACGTCGGGAGCAGTTCTTC. This codes for CASGRREQFF.